Listed below are T cell receptor beta chains from one sample, sequenced in a study of shared clonotypes between healthy human individuals. Measured with immunoSEQ multiplex PCR; TCRdb has only the in-frame clones, and not every one. The profile shows around 1,100,000 clones, around 77% of them singletons. The specimen sequenced was memory CD4+ T cells from PBMCs. The receptors were gathered from a man aged 18 to 29 in good health. Some clones in this sample may be carry-over from other donors' samples. The CDR3 runs from the conserved cysteine through the conserved F or W. Fields, in order: J gene, D gene, clone size, V gene, CDR3 protein, CDR3 DNA. The D gene is left open where the match is weak. Size is omitted from some rows. Given values are once, few, many or a class for expanded clones.

TRBJ2-5 | - | - | TRBV5-6 | CASSPDGFGYQETQYF | TGTGCCAGCAGCCCTGATGGCTTCGGGTACCAAGAGACCCAGTACTTC
TRBJ2-2 | - | - | TRBV7-3 | CASTPHGGSNTGELFF | TGTGCCAGCACCCCTCACGGGGGAAGTAACACCGGGGAGCTGTTTTTT
TRBJ2-2 | - | - | TRBV27 | CASSWRGWGVSSGELFF | TGTGCCAGCAGTTGGAGGGGATGGGGTGTTTCATCCGGGGAGCTGTTTTTT
TRBJ2-2 | - | - | TRBV9 | CASSPRNQGRAGELFF | TGTGCCAGCAGCCCCAGGAATCAGGGGCGGGCCGGGGAGCTGTTTTTT
TRBJ2-7 | - | - | TRBV7-2 | CASSLGGPTHEQYF | TGTGCCAGCAGCCTAGGGGGACCTACGCACGAGCAGTACTTC
TRBJ2-3 | - | - | TRBV5-1 | CASSTGSTDTQYF | TGCGCCAGCAGCACAGGGAGCACAGATACGCAGTATTTT
TRBJ1-1 | TRBD1 | - | TRBV28 | CASSSPRGLLNTEAFF | TGTGCCAGCAGCTCACCCAGGGGGCTCCTGAACACTGAAGCTTTCTTT
TRBJ2-1 | - | - | TRBV7-9 | CASSTYNEQFF | TGTGCCAGCAGCACCTACAATGAGCAGTTCTTC
TRBJ2-1 | TRBD2 | - | TRBV7-6 | CASSLRAGGGNEQFF | TGTGCCAGCAGCTTGAGGGCGGGAGGTGGCAATGAGCAGTTCTTC
TRBJ2-1 | TRBD1 | - | TRBV5-1 | CASSPDRGQNNEQFF | TGCGCCAGCAGCCCGGACAGGGGGCAAAACAATGAGCAGTTCTTC
TRBJ2-5 | - | - | TRBV4-3 | CASSQDLRWQGETQYF | TGCGCCAGCAGCCAAGATCTCAGGTGGCAGGGAGAGACCCAGTACTTC
TRBJ2-1 | TRBD2 | few | TRBV18 | CASSLLARAFNEQFF | TGTGCCAGCTCACTACTAGCGAGAGCGTTCAATGAGCAGTTCTTC
TRBJ2-7 | - | - | TRBV11-3 | CASSLGGGLGYEQYF | TGTGCCAGCAGCTTAGGCGGGGGCCTGGGCTACGAGCAGTACTTC
TRBJ2-2 | - | - | TRBV6-1 | CASSRDTYTGELFF | TGTGCCAGTTCCCGGGACACCTACACCGGGGAGCTGTTTTTT
TRBJ2-1 | TRBD2 | - | TRBV7-2 | CASSQGTSSWNEQFF | TGTGCCAGCAGCCAGGGGACTAGCAGTTGGAATGAGCAGTTCTTC
TRBJ2-7 | - | - | TRBV20-1 | CGARRTYEQYF | TGCGGTGCAAGACGGACCTACGAGCAGTACTTC
TRBJ2-2 | - | - | TRBV5-1 | CASSSGWGARGTGELFF | TGCGCCAGCAGCTCCGGTTGGGGGGCGCGGGGCACCGGGGAGCTGTTTTTT
TRBJ1-1 | - | few | TRBV7-9 | CASSSSRGTEAFF | TGTGCCAGCAGCTCATCTCGGGGCACTGAAGCTTTCTTT
TRBJ2-5 | - | once | TRBV10-3 | CAISESGQDGETQYF | TGTGCCATCAGTGAGTCGGGCCAGGACGGGGAGACCCAGTACTTC
TRBJ2-2 | - | few | TRBV7-2 | CASSPPLRGELFF | TGTGCCAGCAGCCCCCCCTTAAGAGGGGAGCTGTTTTTT
TRBJ2-7 | - | - | TRBV2 | CASSEVGYEQYF | TGTGCCAGCAGTGAAGTGGGCTACGAGCAGTACTTC
TRBJ2-7 | - | - | TRBV25-1 | CASSVPRGGEQYF | TGTGCCAGCAGTGTTCCCCGTGGAGGCGAGCAGTACTTC
TRBJ1-2 | - | - | TRBV28 | CASSFGGLDGYTF | TGTGCCAGCAGTTTTGGGGGGCTGGATGGCTACACCTTC
TRBJ2-7 | - | once | TRBV9 | CASSVSPADEQYF | TGTGCCAGCAGCGTAAGCCCCGCGGACGAGCAGTACTTC
TRBJ2-5 | - | - | TRBV30 | CAWSVPAGETQYF | TGTGCCTGGAGTGTCCCAGCGGGAGAGACCCAGTACTTC
TRBJ2-7 | TRBD2 | - | TRBV5-1 | CASKPLAGVDEQYF | TGCGCCAGCAAGCCACTAGCGGGAGTTGACGAGCAGTACTTC
TRBJ2-1 | - | - | TRBV5-1 | CASSLAGWRDEQFF | TGCGCCAGCAGCTTGGCCGGCTGGAGGGATGAGCAGTTCTTC
TRBJ2-1 | - | few | TRBV7-3 | CASSLSSGEQFF | TGTGCCAGCAGCTTATCCAGCGGTGAGCAGTTCTTC
TRBJ2-7 | - | - | TRBV6-4 | CASSDSMSGAQIFYEQYF | TGTGCCAGCAGTGACTCGATGTCCGGGGCCCAGATATTTTACGAGCAGTACTTC
TRBJ2-5 | TRBD1 | few | TRBV29-1 | CSVDQGAEETQYF | TGCAGCGTTGACCAGGGGGCTGAGGAGACCCAGTACTTC
TRBJ2-3 | - | - | TRBV7-3 | CASSLTPSIADTQYF | TGTGCCAGCAGCTTAACTCCTAGCATCGCAGATACGCAGTATTTT